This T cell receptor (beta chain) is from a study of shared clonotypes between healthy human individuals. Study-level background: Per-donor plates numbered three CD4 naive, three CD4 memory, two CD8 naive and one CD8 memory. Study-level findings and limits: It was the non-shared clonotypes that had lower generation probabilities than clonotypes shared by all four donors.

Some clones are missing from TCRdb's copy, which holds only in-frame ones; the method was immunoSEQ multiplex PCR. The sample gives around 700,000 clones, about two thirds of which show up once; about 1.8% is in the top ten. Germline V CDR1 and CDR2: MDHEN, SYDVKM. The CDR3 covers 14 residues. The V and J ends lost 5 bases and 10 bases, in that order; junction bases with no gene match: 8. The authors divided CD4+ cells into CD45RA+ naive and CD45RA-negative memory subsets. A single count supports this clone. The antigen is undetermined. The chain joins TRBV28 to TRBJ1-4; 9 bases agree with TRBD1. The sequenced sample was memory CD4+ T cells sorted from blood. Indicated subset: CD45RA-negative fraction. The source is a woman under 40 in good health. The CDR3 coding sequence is TGTGCCAGCAGTGATCGGGACAGGGCGGGAAAACTGTTTTTT. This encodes CASSDRDRAGKLFF.